This entry describes one T cell receptor beta chain. Its antigen is as yet unknown. Trimming removed 8 bases from V and 3 bases from J; junction bases left unmatched: 6. Germline V CDR1 and CDR2: MDHEN, SYDVKM. There are 15 residues in the CDR3. The sample is drawn from a study of cytomegalovirus exposure and HLA in healthy donors. Study-level results: A later analysis found most CMV-associated TCR beta chains apparently HLA-restricted. Later analysis identified over 15,000 TCR beta sequences associated with HLA alleles, using a false discovery rate threshold of 0.05. It was reported in a later analysis that an Asian-associated ancestry cluster showed fewer N-insertions than the approximately 670-donor mean.

Amplification used 60 Vbeta primers and 13 Jbeta primers. Profiling relied on immunoSEQ multiplex PCR, and the TCRdb table lists in-frame clones only, not all of them. The repertoire table contains tens of thousands of clones. The chain employs TRBV28 and TRBJ2-2; TRBD2 agrees at 10 bases. The material sequenced was PBMCs. This clonotype was sampled from a man aged 45-60 years in good health and CMV-seropositive. The CDR3 here is CASGAGGPYTGELFF. CDR3 nucleotides: TGTGCCAGCGGAGCGGGAGGGCCGTACACCGGGGAGCTGTTTTTT.